The sequence of this T cell receptor (beta chain) was determined in a study of blood T cell repertoires in COVID-19. Study background: The study drew acute and convalescent COVID-19 samples from the United States, Italy and Spain.

This CDR3 has 14 residues. Germline V gene lookup returns CDR1 KGHDR and CDR2 SFDVKD. With 0 bases removed from V and 2 bases from J, the gap between germline ends came to 6 bases. Some clones are missing from TCRdb's copy, which holds only in-frame ones; the method was immunoSEQ multiplex PCR. The sample lists about 170,000 clones; about 88% were seen once. The sample consisted of peripheral blood. This chain links TRBV24-1 with TRBJ1-2, with D unclear. The clonotype was recovered from an elderly woman with COVID-19, enrolled during active disease. Here the CDR3 reads CATSDLPTNYGYTF. CDR3 in DNA: TGTGCCACCAGTGATTTGCCCACAAACTATGGCTACACCTTC.